This TCR beta chain originates from a study of blood T cells in healthy people across ages. Whole-study findings and limits: A roughly linear age-dependent decrease characterized TCR beta diversity per million T cells.

V was trimmed by 7 bases and J by 2 bases, leaving 16 bases between them. CDR3 length: 14 residues. Looked up from germline, CDR1 is SQVTM and CDR2 is ANQGSEA. For this clonotype: Its antigen is unidentified.

Combining a sample-barcoded 5' primer with a J-beta primer mix, a second PCR ran for roughly 6 to 12 cycles. TCRdb independently ran MiXCR on the 5' RACE reads; one entry per CDR3 protein. The repertoire includes roughly 680,000 distinct CDR3 sequences, 49% of them detected once, and under 35% sits in the top ten. This receptor was identified in an older woman in good health. Input material: blood. The V and J genes are TRBV29-1 and TRBJ2-3; D gene ambiguous. The CDR3 nucleotides are TGCAGCGGCACCGGGCTAACGGACACAGATACGCAGTATTTT. It yields the protein CSGTGLTDTDTQYF.